These 3 T cell receptor beta chains originate from one sample sequenced in a study of blood T cell repertoires in COVID-19. Profiled with immunoSEQ multiplex PCR; TCRdb holds only in-frame clones, not every one. The sample has around 250,000 clones; around 86% are singletons. What was sequenced was peripheral blood. These receptors came from a woman aged 30 to 39 with active or convalescent COVID-19.

CDR3 sequence (DNA): TGTGCCAGCAGCGTAACTGGGACAGGGGGCGGCTATGGCTACACCTTC. Its protein is CASSVTGTGGGYGYTF. This rearrangement joins TRBV9 to TRBJ1-2; 12 positions agree with TRBD1. CDR3 length: 16 residues. V was clipped by 1 base and J by 4 bases; unmatched bases: 5. The V gene's germline CDR1 is SGDLS and CDR2 YYNGEE.

V usage is TRBV4-3 and J usage is TRBJ2-1; TRBD1 aligns across 9 bases. The germline V gene has CDR1 LGHNA and CDR2 YSLEER. The CDR3 spans 16 residues. Trimming cost V 6 bases and J 8 bases; bases outside gene matches: 14. DNA of the CDR3: TGCGCCAGCAGTCGAACGGGGACAGGGTTTGCGTATGAGCAGTTCTTC. It translates to CASSRTGTGFAYEQFF.

This clone was counted once. The J gene is TRBJ1-3, the V gene TRBV28, with 7 positions matching TRBD1. The length of the CDR3 is 13 residues. J gave up 0 bases and V 11 bases, and 4 bases lay outside the gene matches. The germline CDR1 and CDR2 sequences are MDHEN and SYDVKM. The CDR3 protein is CASRGSSGNTIYF. CDR3 DNA: TGTGCCTCCAGGGGGAGCTCTGGAAACACCATATATTTT.